Listed here is a single TCR beta chain. These data are taken from a study of blood T cells in healthy people across ages. With a J-beta primer mix and a sample-barcoded 5' primer, a second PCR ran 7 to 11 cycles. Researchers report that a template-switch adaptor with 12 random nucleotides tagged each cDNA molecule. MiXCR, applied by TCRdb to the 5' RACE reads, yields one record per CDR3 protein. The table records hundreds of thousands of distinct CDR3 sequences, 29% of them present only once. Isolating PBMCs gave at least 6 million of these cells per sample. The CDR3 sequence is 16 residues long. Trimming took 3 bases from V and 8 from J, leaving 22 bases between them.

The chain recombines TRBV12-3 or TRBV12-4 with TRBJ1-1; D perhaps matches TRBD1 (6 bases). The specimen was blood. The receptor was isolated from a woman older than 75 in good health. In DNA, the CDR3 is TGTGCCAGCAGTTTCGCTCTAACAGGGATGGGTCCGGAAGCTTTCTTT. This translates into CASSFALTGMGPEAFF.